Each of the 29 T cell receptor beta chains below was sequenced from the same sample in a study of blood T cell repertoires in COVID-19. Only in-frame clones appear in the TCRdb table, and some are missing; sequencing was by immunoSEQ multiplex PCR. The sample lists approximately 130,000 clones, about 83% occurring once. Source material: peripheral blood. The source is a human donor in a cohort sampled during active COVID-19.

The gene calls are TRBV29-1 and TRBJ1-2; 9 nucleotides line up with TRBD1. CDR1 and CDR2 from the germline V gene are SQVTM and ANQGSEA. CDR3 length equals 14 residues. With 3 bases clipped from V and 5 bases from J, the junction kept 7 bases outside the gene matches. The CDR3 here is CSVEGTGRGYGYTF. Written as DNA, the CDR3 is TGCAGCGTTGAGGGGACAGGGAGAGGGTATGGCTACACCTTC. Looking up the rest from reference TRBV29-1 and TRBJ1-2 gives the full variable domain: SAVISQKPSRDICQRGTSLTIQCQVDSQVTMMFWYRQQPGQSLTLIATANQGSEATYESGFVIDKFPISRPNLTFSTLTVSNMSPEDSSIYLCSVEGTGRGYGYTFGSGTRLTVV.

The rearrangement uses TRBV7-9 and TRBJ1-2, with D unresolved. V lost 3 bases and J lost 10, with 12 bases in between. This CDR3 spans 12 amino acids. Germline V gives CDR1 SEHNR, CDR2 FQNEAQ (reference sequence). CDR3 loop: CASSLNGPDYTF. The CDR3 DNA sequence: TGTGCCAGCAGCTTGAACGGTCCCGACTACACCTTC.

The chain recombines TRBV27 with TRBJ2-2, with D maybe TRBD1 (5 bases). Between the trimmed V and J ends, which lost 2 bases and 3 bases, there was a span of 10 bases. This CDR3 has 15 residues. Looked up from germline, CDR1 is MNHEY and CDR2 is SMNVEV (reference sequence). This CDR3 reads CASSLEGHYTGELFF. The CDR3 coding sequence is TGTGCCAGCAGTTTAGAAGGACATTACACCGGGGAGCTGTTTTTT.

CDR3 nucleotides: TGTGCCAGCAGCTTTGGTAGCGGGGGGGGAAAAGATACGCAGTATTTT. This sequence encodes CASSFGSGGGKDTQYF. The chain carries TRBV11-3 and TRBJ2-3; 11 bases line up with TRBD2. Germline CDR1 and CDR2: SGHNT and YENEEA. After removal of 3 bases from V and 5 bases from J, the junction contained 7 bases not matched to a gene. The CDR3 contains 16 residues.

The rearrangement links TRBV6-1 to TRBJ1-5; D call uncertain. CDR1 is MNHNS and CDR2 is SASEGT in the germline V gene. CDR3 length: 15 amino acids. Deletions cut 0 bases from V and 7 bases from J, with 13 bases between. The DNA for the CDR3 is TGTGCCAGCAGTGAAGCCCGAAGCACTGCACAGCCCCAGCATTTT. Amino acid sequence: CASSEARSTAQPQHF.

This chain uses TRBV10-3 with TRBJ2-2; D is ambiguous. From germline, CDR1 is ENHRY and CDR2 SYGVKD. The length of the CDR3 is 17 residues. V dropped 2 bases and J dropped 5 bases, with 18 bases sitting between them. This CDR3 reads CAISETVAELLTGELFF. The DNA of the CDR3 is TGTGCCATCAGTGAGACAGTGGCTGAGTTGTTAACCGGGGAGCTGTTTTTT.

The CDR3 nucleotides are TGTGCTAGTGGTCAGGGGCGTACGTCCAAAAACATTCAGTACTTC. It encodes CASGQGRTSKNIQYF. The V call is TRBV12-5, the J call TRBJ2-4, with a tentative D call TRBD1 (6 bases). The CDR3 is 15 residues long. The germline CDR1 and CDR2 sequences are LGHNT and FRNRAP. Trimming removed 5 bases at V and 2 bases at J, with 13 bases between. Filled out from reference TRBV12-5 and TRBJ2-4, the complete variable domain reads DARVTQTPRHKVTEMGQEVTMRCQPILGHNTVFWYRQTMMQGLELLAYFRNRAPLDDSGMPKDRFSAEMPDATLATLKIQPSEPRDSAVYFCASGQGRTSKNIQYFGAGTRLSVL.

The gene calls are TRBV5-5 and TRBJ2-3; tentatively, D is TRBD1 (6 bases). V lost 1 base, J lost 0 bases, and 9 bases lay in between. CDR1 and CDR2 (germline): SGHKS, YYEKEE (reference sequence). CDR3 size: 15 residues. DNA for the CDR3: TGTGCCAGCAGCTTGTGGGGGCTGAGCACAGATACGCAGTATTTT. This translates into CASSLWGLSTDTQYF.

This clone has only one observation. The genes are TRBV7-8 and TRBJ1-2; 9 bases map to TRBD1. CDR1 and CDR2 (germline): SGHVS, FQNEAQ. The CDR3 runs to 15 residues. V dropped 4 bases and J dropped 5; count of bases not matched to a gene: 8. The DNA of the CDR3 is TGTGCCAGCAGCTCCCAGCCGGGACAGGGATATGGCTACACCTTC. This sequence encodes CASSSQPGQGYGYTF.

The CDR3 DNA reads TGCGCCAGCAGCTTGAAGGGGGACACAGATACGCAGTATTTT. It yields the protein CASSLKGDTDTQYF. The chain couples TRBV5-1 to TRBJ2-3; perhaps TRBD1 as D (6 bases). This CDR3 contains 14 residues. Trimming pared 1 base from V and 2 bases from J, leaving 8 bases between. Germline V CDR1 and CDR2: SGHRS, YFSETQ.

The V call is TRBV4-2, the J call TRBJ2-1; tentatively, D is TRBD2 (7 bases). Germline CDR1 LGHNA, CDR2 YNFKEQ. V was pared by 0 bases and J by 6 bases, with 12 bases between. The CDR3 runs to 15 residues. The CDR3 region has the DNA TGTGCCAGCAGCCAAGAAGGGGGGGCCGTCAATGAGCAGTTCTTC. It specifies CASSQEGGAVNEQFF.

The chain couples TRBV4-2 to TRBJ2-5; 8 bases are a match to TRBD1. CDR1 and CDR2 (germline): LGHNA, YNFKEQ. The CDR3 extends over 15 amino acids. Losses at the gene ends were 1 base for V and 1 base for J; bases not matched to a gene: 2. This CDR3 reads CASSQGQGAQETQYF. The CDR3 region has the DNA TGTGCCAGCAGCCAAGGGCAGGGGGCCCAAGAGACCCAGTACTTC.

The chain is built from TRBV29-1 and TRBJ2-1; D call uncertain. Germline V gene sequence: CDR1 SQVTM, CDR2 ANQGSEA. Trimming cost V 5 bases and J 4 bases, with 15 bases left between them. The CDR3 sequence is 14 residues long. The CDR3 is CSVLPRNSYNEQFF. CDR3 bases: TGCAGCGTTCTCCCTAGGAATTCATACAATGAGCAGTTCTTC.

The chain couples TRBV10-3 to TRBJ2-1; perhaps TRBD2 as D (6 bases). Looked up from germline, CDR1 is ENHRY and CDR2 is SYGVKD. V was cut by 2 bases and J by 8 bases, with 10 bases left in between. CDR3 length: 13 amino acids. The CDR3 region is CAISEVGGDEQFF. The CDR3 DNA reads TGTGCCATCAGTGAGGTCGGCGGGGATGAGCAGTTCTTC.

The chain recombines TRBV4-2 with TRBJ2-2; 7 positions match TRBD2. The CDR3 spans 13 residues. In germline, CDR1 is LGHNA, CDR2 YNFKEQ. The trim removed 11 bases at V and 0 bases at J, leaving 3 bases unmatched. CDR3 sequence reads: CAAGDANTGELFF. The DNA for the CDR3 is TGTGCCGCGGGGGACGCGAACACCGGGGAGCTGTTTTTT.

This clone has a single count. The chain recombines TRBV19 with TRBJ1-5, with 8 bases identical to TRBD1. The germline gives CDR1 LNHDA, CDR2 SQIVND (reference sequence). The V segment lost 1 base and the J segment 6 bases; nucleotides outside the gene matches: 8. This CDR3 is built from 16 residues. CDR3 in amino acids: CASSIVGDRPLQPQHF. The CDR3 DNA sequence: TGTGCCAGTAGTATAGTTGGGGACAGGCCCCTTCAGCCCCAGCATTTT.

The chain combines TRBV3-1 (or the pseudogene TRBV3-2) with TRBJ2-3, with 9 bases fitting TRBD1. CDR3 length: 15 residues. Germline-derived CDR1 and CDR2 are LGHDT and YNNKEL (reference sequence). Trimming took 5 bases from V and 5 from J; bases not matched to a gene: 8. The chain's CDR3 is CASSYNRGRKDTQYF. The CDR3 coding sequence is TGTGCCAGCAGCTATAACAGGGGGCGGAAAGATACGCAGTATTTT.

This sequence joins TRBV9 and TRBJ2-5; TRBD1 matches 7 bases. Germline CDR1 and CDR2: SGDLS and YYNGEE. CDR3 length: 15 residues. V dropped 3 bases and J dropped 0; count of bases not matched to a gene: 5. DNA for the CDR3: TGTGCCAGCAGCGACCGGGACAGTAACCAAGAGACCCAGTACTTC. It yields the protein CASSDRDSNQETQYF.

The V and J genes are TRBV9 and TRBJ1-1; D gene unclear. The CDR3 length is 13 residues. CDR1 SGDLS and CDR2 YYNGEE come from the germline V gene. The V end lost 2 bases, the J end lost 4 bases, and 9 bases lay between the germline ends. This CDR3 reads CASSVLGGTEAFF. In DNA form, the CDR3 reads TGTGCCAGCAGCGTCTTGGGAGGCACTGAAGCTTTCTTT.

The chain links TRBV10-1 to TRBJ2-3; 8 bases fit TRBD2. Trimming removed 8 bases from V and 0 bases from J; junction bases left unmatched: 7. The CDR3 has 15 amino acids. CDR1 and CDR2 (germline): WNHNN, SYGVQD (reference sequence). The CDR3 is CASSGGLCSTDTQYF. CDR3 nucleotides: TGCGCCAGCTCGGGGGGGCTCTGTAGCACAGATACGCAGTATTTT.

The rearrangement links TRBV15 to TRBJ1-4; perhaps TRBD1 as D (6 bases). This CDR3 is built from 14 residues. The ends were cut back, 0 bases at V and 10 bases at J, with 12 bases in the middle. CDR1 is LNHNV, CDR2 YYDKDF, per germline (reference sequence). DNA for the CDR3: TGTGCCACCAGCAGAGAGGCAGGGGAGGGAAAACTGTTTTTT. This gives the protein CATSREAGEGKLFF.

This clone appeared a few times. The gene calls are TRBV2 and TRBJ1-2, with unresolved D. The CDR3 has 13 residues. The germline V and J ends were trimmed by 5 bases and 4 bases, with 11 bases remaining between them. CDR1 SNHLY and CDR2 FYNNEI come from the germline V gene. The CDR3, as DNA: TGTGCCAGCAGTTTGACACGCGCCTATGGCTACACCTTC. Its protein is CASSLTRAYGYTF.

The sample holds a few counts of this clone. V usage is TRBV18 and J usage is TRBJ2-5; 9 bases match TRBD2. The germline V gene encodes CDR1 KGHSH and CDR2 LQKENI. The CDR3 contains 14 residues. J lost 1 base, V lost 5 bases, and 2 bases had no gene match. The CDR3 nucleotides read TGTGCCAGCTCAAGACTAGCGGTCCAAGAGACCCAGTACTTC. It encodes CASSRLAVQETQYF. The whole variable domain, remainder taken from reference TRBV18 and TRBJ2-5, is NAGVMQNPRHLVRRRGQEARLRCSPMKGHSHVYWYRQLPEEGLKFMVYLQKENIIDESGMPKERFSAEFPKEGPSILRIQQVVRGDSAAYFCASSRLAVQETQYFGPGTRLLVL.

This clone has a single count. This rearrangement joins TRBV2 to TRBJ2-3; 11 bases map to TRBD2. The J segment lost 5 bases and the V segment lost 7 bases, leaving 8 bases of the junction unmatched. From germline, CDR1 is SNHLY and CDR2 FYNNEI. The CDR3 covers 15 residues. The CDR3 DNA sequence: TGTGCCAGCACCCTGACTAGCGGGGTTCGAGATACGCAGTATTTT. Translated: CASTLTSGVRDTQYF.

Here the CDR3 DNA reads TGTGCCAGCAGTTACTCGTTCGGGACTAGCGGGGGGGTCGTCACAGATACGCAGTATTTT. This codes for CASSYSFGTSGGVVTDTQYF. This chain joins TRBV6-2 or TRBV6-3 and TRBJ2-3; TRBD2 matches at 16 bases. The germline CDR1 and CDR2 sequences are MNHEY and SVGEGT. V was clipped by 0 bases and J by 2 bases; unmatched bases: 8. The CDR3 extends over 20 amino acids.

This chain joins TRBV5-8 and TRBJ1-4; 7 bases are a match to TRBD1. The CDR3 sequence is 14 residues long. V trimming: 1 base; J trimming: 5 bases; junction bases outside the gene matches: 2. Germline values: CDR1 SGHTS, CDR2 YDEGEE. CDR3 region: CASSLKGANEKLFF. As DNA, the CDR3 is TGTGCCAGCAGCTTGAAGGGGGCAAATGAAAAACTGTTTTTT.

This clone was recorded only once. This chain joins TRBV10-1 and TRBJ1-1, with TRBD1 as a possible D gene (5 bases). The germline gives CDR1 WNHNN, CDR2 SYGVQD (reference sequence). This CDR3 region has 14 residues. Deletions cut 6 bases from V and 5 bases from J, with 16 bases between. CDR3 protein: CASRSGGASTEAFF. The CDR3 DNA is TGCGCCAGCAGATCTGGAGGGGCCAGTACTGAAGCTTTCTTT.

The chain links TRBV10-2 to TRBJ2-3; 9 bases line up with TRBD2. This CDR3 spans 14 amino acids. In germline, CDR1 is WSHSY, CDR2 SAAADI. V shed 2 bases, J shed 5 bases, and the junction held 2 bases outside the gene matches. The CDR3: CASSERRGGDTQYF. The CDR3 DNA reads as TGCGCCAGCAGTGAGAGGCGGGGGGGAGATACGCAGTATTTT.

V gene TRBV2 combines with J gene TRBJ2-3; possibly TRBD2 for D (5 bases). The V end was cut by 1 base, the J end by 6 bases, with 5 bases between. Germline V lookup: CDR1 SNHLY, CDR2 FYNNEI. The length of the CDR3 is 12 residues. CDR3 amino acids: CASSEGGDTQYF. The CDR3 DNA sequence: TGTGCCAGCAGTGAAGGCGGGGATACGCAGTATTTT. Looking up the rest from reference TRBV2 and TRBJ2-3 gives the full variable domain: EPEVTQTPSHQVTQMGQEVILRCVPISNHLYFYWYRQILGQKVEFLVSFYNNEISEKSEIFDDQFSVERPDGSNFTLKIRSTKLEDSAMYFCASSEGGDTQYFGPGTRLTVL.